Listed here are 25 T cell receptor beta chains from one sample, sequenced in a study of control samples from healthy donors and cancer patients. Profiling relied on immunoSEQ multiplex PCR, and the TCRdb table lists in-frame clones only, not all of them. The repertoire holds roughly 120,000 clones, with 93% as singletons. Sample: PBMCs. The receptors were gathered from a middle-aged man with head and neck cancer.

This clone was seen a handful of times. This chain links TRBV6-2 or TRBV6-3 with TRBJ1-6, with D possibly being TRBD1 (5 bases). Trimming stripped 5 bases from V and 7 bases from J, with 12 bases between. The CDR3 runs 14 residues. Germline V CDR1 and CDR2: MNHEY, SVGEGT. The CDR3 sequence is CASSTGSVNSPLHF. CDR3 nucleotides: TGTGCCAGCAGTACAGGATCGGTAAATTCACCCCTCCACTTT.

This chain links TRBV7-2 with TRBJ2-3; perhaps D is TRBD1 or TRBD2 (5 bases each). The CDR3 consists of 15 residues. V was clipped by 8 bases and J by 2 bases, with 17 bases between them. Per the germline V gene, CDR1 is SGHTA and CDR2 is FQGNSA. The CDR3 DNA reads TGTGCCAGCGGCGTGGGGGTTTTGAACACAGATACGCAGTATTTT. Encoded protein: CASGVGVLNTDTQYF.

This sequence joins TRBV2 and TRBJ1-2; D possibly corresponds to TRBD1 (6 bases). This CDR3 contains 14 residues. V was clipped by 4 bases and J by 4 bases, with 13 bases between them. From germline, CDR1 is SNHLY and CDR2 FYNNEI. CDR3: CASSGQGITYGYTF. The CDR3 DNA sequence: TGTGCCAGCAGTGGGCAGGGGATCACCTATGGCTACACCTTC.

The chain joins TRBV18 to TRBJ1-6, with D unclear. The V end lost 4 bases, the J end lost 6 bases, and 16 bases lay between the germline ends. This CDR3 region has 16 residues. Germline loops: CDR1 KGHSH, CDR2 LQKENI. The CDR3, as DNA: TGTGCCAGCTCACACCACGAAGGTGTAGGTAATTCACCCCTCCACTTT. Translated, it gives CASSHHEGVGNSPLHF.

The rearrangement joins TRBV19 to TRBJ2-1, with TRBD2 matching over 11 bases. J was trimmed by 4 bases and V by 9 bases; bases with no gene match: 5. CDR1 and CDR2 from the germline V gene are LNHDA and SQIVND (reference sequence). The CDR3 is 14 residues long. The CDR3 is CASSSGGSYNEQFF. The CDR3 coding sequence is TGTGCCAGCTCTAGCGGGGGGTCATACAATGAGCAGTTCTTC. Full variable domain (outside the CDR3, taken from reference TRBV19 and TRBJ2-1): DGGITQSPKYLFRKEGQNVTLSCEQNLNHDAMYWYRQDPGQGLRLIYYSQIVNDFQKGDIAEGYSVSREKKESFPLTVTSAQKNPTAFYLCASSSGGSYNEQFFGPGTRLTVL.

The gene calls are TRBV11-2 and TRBJ2-5; 12 positions match TRBD1. With 5 bases clipped from V and 5 bases from J, the junction kept 6 bases outside the gene matches. The CDR3 is made up of 15 amino acids. The germline V gene encodes CDR1 SGHAT and CDR2 FQNNGV. The CDR3 nucleotides are TGTGCCAGCAGCGCATTGGGGACAGGGGGCGAGACCCAGTACTTC. Its translation is CASSALGTGGETQYF.

The V and J genes are TRBV30 and TRBJ2-2, with 10 bases identical to TRBD2. Germline assignment: CDR1 GTSNPN and CDR2 SVGIG (reference sequence). Germline trimming cut 2 bases from V and 9 bases from J; bases unmatched to any gene: 6. This CDR3 spans 14 amino acids. As DNA, the CDR3 is TGTGCCTGGAGTCTAGCGGGGGCCCCCCGGGAGCTGTTTTTT. Translation: CAWSLAGAPRELFF.

The chain uses TRBV19 and TRBJ1-4; D is perhaps TRBD1 (6 bases). V lost 3 bases, J lost 8 bases, and 13 bases lay in between. CDR3 length equals 14 residues. Germline V gene lookup returns CDR1 LNHDA and CDR2 SQIVND (reference sequence). The CDR3 loop reads CASSIRQAEEKLFF. CDR3 DNA sequence: TGTGCCAGTAGTATCCGACAGGCGGAGGAAAAACTGTTTTTT.

The chain has TRBV6-5 and TRBJ2-1; D possibly matches TRBD1 or TRBD2 (5 bases each). V lost 2 bases, J lost 8 bases, and 13 bases lay in between. The V gene's germline CDR1 is MNHEY and CDR2 SVGAGI. The CDR3 has 14 amino acids. CDR3 protein: CASSYTGPRHEQFF. The CDR3 DNA reads as TGTGCCAGCAGTTACACGGGACCGCGGCATGAGCAGTTCTTC.

The chain uses TRBV5-4 and TRBJ1-1; D may be TRBD1 (5 bases). V gave up 0 bases and J gave up 7 bases, with 16 bases separating them. Germline-derived CDR1 and CDR2 are SGHNT and YYREEE (reference sequence). This CDR3 comprises 15 residues. CDR3 protein: CASSLAYWGGNEAFF. The CDR3 region has the DNA TGTGCCAGCAGCTTGGCCTATTGGGGGGGGAATGAAGCTTTCTTT.

The chain carries TRBV19 and TRBJ1-5; D call uncertain. Germline V gene data show CDR1 as LNHDA and CDR2 as SQIVND (reference sequence). The V gene lost 10 bases and the J gene lost 3 bases, with 10 bases spanning the gap. The CDR3 has 12 residues. CDR3 nucleotide sequence: TGTGCCATCGGGAGATTCAATCAGCCCCAGCATTTT. Amino acid sequence: CAIGRFNQPQHF.

In the case of this clone: One junction end disagrees with the germline gene, perhaps due to a read error. The chain employs TRBV20-1 and TRBJ1-2; no reliable D call. CDR3 size: 11 residues. Germline values: CDR1 DFQATT, CDR2 SNEGSKA (reference sequence). The CDR3 spells CSSSSSYGYTF. CDR3 DNA sequence: TGCAGTTCTAGTAGTTCCTATGGCTACACCTTC.

The V gene is TRBV9, the J gene TRBJ2-7; 9 nucleotides line up with TRBD1. Trimming removed 4 bases from V and 6 bases from J; junction bases left unmatched: 5. CDR3 length: 13 amino acids. Germline loops: CDR1 SGDLS, CDR2 YYNGEE. For the CDR3, the DNA is TGTGCCAGCAGCCTCCGGGACAGGGCCGAGCAGTACTTC. This translates into CASSLRDRAEQYF.

The chain carries TRBV7-2 and TRBJ1-3; D is perhaps TRBD1 (6 bases). The germline CDR1 and CDR2 sequences are SGHTA and FQGNSA. The CDR3 covers 18 residues. V lost 5 bases and J 0 bases, leaving 20 bases between the germline ends. The CDR3 bases are TGTGCCAGCAGCACCGCCGGGACACTTTCGTTCTCTGGAAACACCATATATTTT. The encoded protein is CASSTAGTLSFSGNTIYF.

The chain employs TRBV6-5 and TRBJ1-4; D remains ambiguous. The CDR3 loop spans 15 amino acids. Trimming pared 4 bases from V and 10 bases from J, leaving 19 bases between. Germline V gene lookup returns CDR1 MNHEY and CDR2 SVGAGI. The CDR3 DNA is TGTGCCAGCAGTTTTCGACCTGATTCTCCCTCAAAACTGTTTTTT. It is translated as CASSFRPDSPSKLFF.

V is TRBV30 and J is TRBJ2-7, with D possibly TRBD2 on 6 matching bases. The CDR3 is 13 amino acids. Trimming left V 2 bases short and J 3 bases short, with 11 bases between. Germline CDR1 is GTSNPN and CDR2 is SVGIG (reference sequence). The CDR3 loop is CAWSPSGVYEQYF. CDR3 DNA: TGTGCCTGGAGTCCGTCGGGAGTCTACGAGCAGTACTTC.

This chain connects TRBV18 to TRBJ2-7, with a tentative D call TRBD2 (6 bases). V was trimmed by 0 bases and J by 0 bases, leaving 12 bases between them. Germline V gene sequence: CDR1 KGHSH, CDR2 LQKENI. This CDR3 comprises 16 residues. The CDR3 loop reads CASSPPPGRISYEQYF. The CDR3 DNA is TGTGCCAGCTCACCACCCCCGGGGAGGATCTCCTACGAGCAGTACTTC.

Only a few counts were recorded for this clone. The rearrangement uses TRBV7-2 and TRBJ2-5, with 11 bases lining up with TRBD2. The trim removed 7 bases at V and 2 bases at J, leaving 6 bases unmatched. The CDR3 extends over 15 amino acids. The germline V gene encodes CDR1 SGHTA and CDR2 FQGNSA. CDR3 residues: CASIGLAGGQETQYF. CDR3 in DNA: TGTGCCAGCATAGGATTAGCGGGGGGGCAAGAGACCCAGTACTTC.

The V gene is TRBV2, the J gene TRBJ1-1; D unresolved. The V gene's germline CDR1 is SNHLY and CDR2 FYNNEI. V was shortened by 6 bases and J by 2 bases, with 10 bases between the two germline ends. CDR3 length equals 13 residues. The CDR3 sequence: CASSNPPNTEAFF. The CDR3 nucleotides are TGTGCCAGCAGCAACCCACCTAACACTGAAGCTTTCTTT.

The genes are TRBV30 and TRBJ1-1; TRBD1 agrees at 7 bases. The CDR3 length is 14 residues. Germline V gene lookup returns CDR1 GTSNPN and CDR2 SVGIG (reference sequence). V shed 0 bases and J 4 bases; nucleotides not matched to a gene: 5. CDR3 sequence reads: CAWSVGRGITEAFF. The DNA for the CDR3 is TGTGCCTGGAGTGTAGGCAGGGGGATCACTGAAGCTTTCTTT.

The chain is built from TRBV2 and TRBJ2-2, with D unresolved. Trimming left V 6 bases short and J 3 bases short, with 11 bases between. The CDR3 runs to 14 residues. In germline, CDR1 is SNHLY, CDR2 FYNNEI. Here the CDR3 DNA reads TGTGCCAGCAGCGCCCAAGGGTACACCGGGGAGCTGTTTTTT. As protein: CASSAQGYTGELFF.

CDR3 in amino acids: CASSPTSGGARRPQHF. The CDR3 nucleotides are TGTGCCAGTAGCCCAACCTCCGGCGGGGCCAGGAGGCCCCAGCATTTT. The rearrangement links TRBV19 to TRBJ1-5; maybe TRBD1 (5 bases). The CDR3 covers 16 residues. V was clipped by 6 bases and J by 9 bases, with 24 bases between them. CDR1 LNHDA and CDR2 SQIVND come from the germline V gene (reference sequence).

About this clone itself: Other DNA sequences in the sample encode the same CDR3. The V call is TRBV5-6, the J call TRBJ1-3; 10 bases align to TRBD1. The ends lost 2 bases at V and 5 bases at J; junction bases unmatched: 4. Germline V gives CDR1 SGHDT, CDR2 YYEEEE. The length of the CDR3 is 15 residues. The CDR3 loop reads CASSLPGQGRNTIYF. CDR3 in DNA: TGTGCCAGCAGCTTACCGGGACAGGGGAGAAACACCATATATTTT.

The CDR3 nucleotides read TGTGCCAGCAGCCCCAGTCTAAACTCCTACAATGAGCAGTTCTTC. Translating gives CASSPSLNSYNEQFF. The chain uses TRBV6-2 or TRBV6-3 and TRBJ2-1; no reliable D call. Trimming took off 6 bases at V and 0 bases at J, with 12 bases between the two ends. The CDR3 extends over 15 amino acids. In germline, CDR1 is MNHEY, CDR2 SVGEGT.

This chain joins TRBV6-5 and TRBJ2-7, with 10 bases that match TRBD1. V lost 5 bases to trimming and J lost 4 bases; unmatched junction nucleotides: 8. CDR1 is MNHEY, CDR2 SVGAGI, per germline. The length of the CDR3 is 15 residues. The CDR3 DNA reads as TGTGCCAGCAGTAAACCGGGACAGGGGAAATACGAGCAGTACTTC. Its translation: CASSKPGQGKYEQYF.